The clone carrying this TCR beta chain showed up just a few times. What it binds is unknown. Production of TCR cDNA was by 5'RACE template switching, which also added a universal primer site and UMIs. TCRdb itself ran the 5' RACE reads through MiXCR, one entry per CDR3 protein. Of some 500,000 distinct CDR3 sequences in the sample, roughly 12% were seen once. This specimen comes from a study of T cells after yellow fever vaccination. Overall study: Any fraction with a low cell number was prepared using SMART-Seq v4 Ultra Low Input.

Study outcomes and limitations: Just a small share of clonotypes turned up in the CD4 compartment as well as the CD8 compartment. Researchers cautioned that FACS-sorted repertoires could harbor abundant clonotypes contaminating from the bulk population.

The CDR3 spans 15 residues. V gave up 5 bases and J gave up 3 bases, with 16 bases separating them. Germline loops: CDR1 SEHNR, CDR2 FQNEAQ (reference sequence). The V call is TRBV7-9, the J call TRBJ1-2; a weak D match, TRBD1 (5 bases). This TCR derives from a man younger than 45 who received the YFV17D yellow fever vaccine. This specimen consisted of PBMCs, obtained on the day of the yellow fever booster vaccination. CDR3 bases: TGTGCCAGCAGCCCCCCCGGACAAACTCACTATGGCTACACCTTC. Protein product: CASSPPGQTHYGYTF.